This T cell receptor (beta chain) comes out of a study of T cells in Graves' hyperthyroidism and ophthalmopathy. Using RNA transcripts as the source, TCR beta CDR3 regions were amplified. The HTBI primer set was used in a first-round RT-PCR of the TCR CDR3. One entry per CDR3 protein, called by TCRdb with MiXCR from the multiplex PCR reads. The sample shows 300,000 to 400,000 distinct CDR3 sequences, roughly 15% of them seen only once. The study excluded patients with uncontrolled infection, other autoimmune disease, pregnancy or lactation. Germline CDR1 MDHEN, CDR2 SYDVKM. This CDR3 contains 13 residues. Worth noting for this clonotype: Germline is not matched at one junction end, which may reflect a read error.

The sequenced sample was blood. The clonotype originates from a woman aged 25 to 39 with Graves' ophthalmopathy. V and J are TRBV28 and TRBJ1-1; no clear D gene. The CDR3 coding sequence is TGTGCCAGCAGTTTATATTTGAACACTGCAGCTTTCTTT. The encoded protein is CASSLYLNTAAFF. The variable domain in full, completed from reference TRBV28 and TRBJ1-1, reads DVKVTQSSRYLVKRTGEKVFLECVQDMDHENMFWYRQDPGLGLRLIYFSYDVKMKEKGDIPEGYSVSREKKERFSLILESASTNQTSMYLCASSLYLNTAAFFGQGTRLTVV.